The entry below describes one T cell receptor (beta chain). Per the authors' pipeline: Using reference gene primer amplification, nucleated cell counts were estimated. Generated by immunoSEQ multiplex PCR, the TCRdb table keeps only in-frame clones and is missing some. That table furnishes V, J and clone size, whereas the DNA furnished D and trimming. The sample contains about 110,000 clones, about 80% of which appear only once. The data were obtained in a study of blood T cell repertoires in COVID-19. Study information: COVID-19 samples from acute and convalescent phases originated in the United States, Italy and Spain.

The CDR3 is 17 residues long. The germline gives CDR1 LNHDA, CDR2 SQIVND (reference sequence). V lost 6 bases, J lost 5 bases, and 16 bases stayed unmatched. V gene TRBV19 combines with J gene TRBJ2-1, with 7 bases identical to TRBD1. This clonotype was sampled from a woman at least 80 years old with active or convalescent COVID-19. The sequenced material came from peripheral blood. CDR3 region: CASSPLTGLGIHNEQFF. CDR3 DNA: TGTGCCAGTAGCCCTTTGACAGGGCTCGGGATCCACAATGAGCAGTTCTTC.